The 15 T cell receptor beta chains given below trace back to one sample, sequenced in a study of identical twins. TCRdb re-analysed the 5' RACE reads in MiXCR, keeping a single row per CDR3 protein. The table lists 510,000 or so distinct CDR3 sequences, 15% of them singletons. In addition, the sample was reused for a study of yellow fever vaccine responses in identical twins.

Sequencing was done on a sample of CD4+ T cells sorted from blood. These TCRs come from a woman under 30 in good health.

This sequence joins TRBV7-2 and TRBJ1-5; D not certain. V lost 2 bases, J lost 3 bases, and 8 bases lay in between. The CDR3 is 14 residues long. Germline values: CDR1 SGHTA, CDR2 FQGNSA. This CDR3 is CASSLSGFNQPQHF. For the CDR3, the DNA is TGTGCCAGCAGCTTATCAGGCTTCAATCAGCCCCAGCATTTT.

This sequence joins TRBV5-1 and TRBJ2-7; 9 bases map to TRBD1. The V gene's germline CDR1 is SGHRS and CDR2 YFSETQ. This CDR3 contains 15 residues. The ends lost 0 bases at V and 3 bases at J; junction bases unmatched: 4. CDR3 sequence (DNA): TGCGCCAGCAGCTTGGTTACAGGGGGCTACTACGAGCAGTACGTC. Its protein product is CASSLVTGGYYEQYV.

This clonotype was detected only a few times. In DNA, the CDR3 is TGTGCCAACGTACAGGACAGGGGACCCCTTAGCAATCAGCCCCAGCATTTT. Translating gives CANVQDRGPLSNQPQHF. The V call is TRBV9, the J call TRBJ1-5, with 9 bases matching TRBD1. Looked up from germline, CDR1 is SGDLS and CDR2 is YYNGEE. V lost 9 bases, J lost 0 bases, and 13 bases stayed unmatched. The CDR3 length is 17 residues. The whole variable domain, filled in from reference TRBV9 and TRBJ1-5, reads DSGVTQTPKHLITATGQRVTLRCSPRSGDLSVYWYQQSLDQGLQFLIQYYNGEERAKGNILERFSAQQFPDLHSELNLSSLELGDSALYFCANVQDRGPLSNQPQHFGDGTRLSIL.

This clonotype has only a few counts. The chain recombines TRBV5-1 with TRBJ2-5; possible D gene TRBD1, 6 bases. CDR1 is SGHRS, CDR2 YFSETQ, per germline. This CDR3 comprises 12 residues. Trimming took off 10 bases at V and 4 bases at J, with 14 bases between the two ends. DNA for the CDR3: TGCGCCTGTACAGGGCCGGGAGAGACCCAGTACTTC. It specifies CACTGPGETQYF.

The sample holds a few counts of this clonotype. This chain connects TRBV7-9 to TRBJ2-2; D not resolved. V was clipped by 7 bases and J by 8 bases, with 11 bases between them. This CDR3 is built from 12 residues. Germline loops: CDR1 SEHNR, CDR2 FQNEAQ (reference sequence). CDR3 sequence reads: CASTPTQGELFF. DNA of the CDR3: TGTGCCAGCACACCTACACAGGGGGAGCTGTTTTTT.

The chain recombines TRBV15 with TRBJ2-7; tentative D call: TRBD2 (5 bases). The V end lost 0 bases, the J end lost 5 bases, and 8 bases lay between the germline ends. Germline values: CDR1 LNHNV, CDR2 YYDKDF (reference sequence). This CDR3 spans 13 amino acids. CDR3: CATSRDSGNEQYF. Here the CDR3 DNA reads TGTGCCACCAGCAGAGATTCGGGGAACGAGCAGTACTTC. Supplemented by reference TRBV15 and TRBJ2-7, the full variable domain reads DAMVIQNPRYQVTQFGKPVTLSCSQTLNHNVMYWYQQKSSQAPKLLFHYYDKDFNNEADTPDNFQSRRPNTSFCFLDIRSPGLGDTAMYLCATSRDSGNEQYFGPGTRLTVT.

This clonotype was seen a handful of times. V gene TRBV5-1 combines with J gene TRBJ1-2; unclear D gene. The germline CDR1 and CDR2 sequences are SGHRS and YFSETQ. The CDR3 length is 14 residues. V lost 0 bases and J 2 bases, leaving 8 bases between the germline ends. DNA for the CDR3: TGCGCCAGCAGCTTGGCGGGAGAAAACTATGGCTACACCTTC. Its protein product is CASSLAGENYGYTF. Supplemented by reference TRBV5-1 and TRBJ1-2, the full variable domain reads KAGVTQTPRYLIKTRGQQVTLSCSPISGHRSVSWYQQTPGQGLQFLFEYFSETQRNKGNFPGRFSGRQFSNSRSEMNVSTLELGDSALYLCASSLAGENYGYTFGSGTRLTVV.

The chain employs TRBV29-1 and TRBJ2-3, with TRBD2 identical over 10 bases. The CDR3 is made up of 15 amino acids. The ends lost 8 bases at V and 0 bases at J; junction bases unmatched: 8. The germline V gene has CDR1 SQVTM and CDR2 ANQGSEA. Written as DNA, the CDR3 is TGCAGCCTTAACAAGCGGGGGGGAAGCACAGATACGCAGTATTTT. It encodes CSLNKRGGSTDTQYF.

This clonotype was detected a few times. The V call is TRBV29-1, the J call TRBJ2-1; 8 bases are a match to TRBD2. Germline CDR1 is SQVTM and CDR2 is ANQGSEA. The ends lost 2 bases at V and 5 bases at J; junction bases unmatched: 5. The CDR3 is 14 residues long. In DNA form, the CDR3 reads TGCAGCGTTGAACGGCTAGCGGGCAACAATGAGCAGTTCTTC. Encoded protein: CSVERLAGNNEQFF.

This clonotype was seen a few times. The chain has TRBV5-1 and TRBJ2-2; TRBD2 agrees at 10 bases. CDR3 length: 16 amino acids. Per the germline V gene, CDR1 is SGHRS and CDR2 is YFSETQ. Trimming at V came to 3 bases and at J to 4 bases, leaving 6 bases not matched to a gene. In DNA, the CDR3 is TGCGCCAGCAGCTCCAGCGGGAGGGCCACCACCGGGGAGCTGTTTTTT. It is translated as CASSSSGRATTGELFF. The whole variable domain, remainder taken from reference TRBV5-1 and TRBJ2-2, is KAGVTQTPRYLIKTRGQQVTLSCSPISGHRSVSWYQQTPGQGLQFLFEYFSETQRNKGNFPGRFSGRQFSNSRSEMNVSTLELGDSALYLCASSSSGRATTGELFFGEGSRLTVL.

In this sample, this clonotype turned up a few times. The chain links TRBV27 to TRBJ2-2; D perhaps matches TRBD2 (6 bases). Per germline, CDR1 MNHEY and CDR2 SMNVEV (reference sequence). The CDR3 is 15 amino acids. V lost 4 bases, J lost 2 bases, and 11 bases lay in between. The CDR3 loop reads CASSSGRDNTGELFF. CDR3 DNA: TGTGCCAGCAGTTCTGGGCGGGATAACACCGGGGAGCTGTTTTTT.

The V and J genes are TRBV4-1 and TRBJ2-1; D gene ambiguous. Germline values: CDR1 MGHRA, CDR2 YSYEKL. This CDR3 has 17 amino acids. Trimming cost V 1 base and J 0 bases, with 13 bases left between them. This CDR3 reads CASSQGLWYSSYNEQFF. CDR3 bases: TGCGCCAGCAGCCAAGGGCTCTGGTACAGCTCCTACAATGAGCAGTTCTTC.

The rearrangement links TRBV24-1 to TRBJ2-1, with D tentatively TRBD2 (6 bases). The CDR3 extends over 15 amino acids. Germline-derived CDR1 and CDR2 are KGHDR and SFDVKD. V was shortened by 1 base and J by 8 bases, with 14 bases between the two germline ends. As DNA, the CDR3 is TGTGCCACCAGTGATTTCGGCGGGCCGGGAGATGAGCAGTTCTTC. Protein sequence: CATSDFGGPGDEQFF.

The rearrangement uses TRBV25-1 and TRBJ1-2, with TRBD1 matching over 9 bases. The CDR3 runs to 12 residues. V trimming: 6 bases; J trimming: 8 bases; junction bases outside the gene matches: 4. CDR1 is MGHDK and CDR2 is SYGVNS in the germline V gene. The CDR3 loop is CASRQGAVGYTF. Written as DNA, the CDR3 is TGTGCCAGCAGACAGGGGGCTGTCGGCTACACCTTC.

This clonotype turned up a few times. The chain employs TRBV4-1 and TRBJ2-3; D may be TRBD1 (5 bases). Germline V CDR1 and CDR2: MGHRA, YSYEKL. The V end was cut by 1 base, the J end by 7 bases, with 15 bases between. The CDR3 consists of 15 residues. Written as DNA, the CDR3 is TGCGCCAGCAGCCAAGTTCTTACAGGTTTCAATACGCAGTATTTT. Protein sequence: CASSQVLTGFNTQYF.